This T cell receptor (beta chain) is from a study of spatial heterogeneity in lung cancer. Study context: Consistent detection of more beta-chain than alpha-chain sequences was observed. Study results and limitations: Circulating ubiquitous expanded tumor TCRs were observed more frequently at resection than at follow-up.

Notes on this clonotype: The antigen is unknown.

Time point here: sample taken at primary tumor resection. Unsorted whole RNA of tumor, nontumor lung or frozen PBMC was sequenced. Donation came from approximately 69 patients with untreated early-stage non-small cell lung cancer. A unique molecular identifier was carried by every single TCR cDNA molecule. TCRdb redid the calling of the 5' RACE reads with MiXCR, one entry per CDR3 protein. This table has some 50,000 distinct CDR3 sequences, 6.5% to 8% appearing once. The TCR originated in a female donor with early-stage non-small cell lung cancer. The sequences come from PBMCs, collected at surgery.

This chain's CDR3 is CASSPDGNSGNTIYF. The CDR3 DNA reads as TGTGCCAGCAGCCCGGACGGGAACTCTGGAAACACCATATATTTT. The rearrangement joins TRBV3-1 to TRBJ1-3; D gene uncertain. V shed 4 bases and J shed 0 bases, with 10 bases lying between them. This CDR3 is built from 15 residues. Germline-derived CDR1 and CDR2 are LGHDT and YNNKEL (reference sequence).